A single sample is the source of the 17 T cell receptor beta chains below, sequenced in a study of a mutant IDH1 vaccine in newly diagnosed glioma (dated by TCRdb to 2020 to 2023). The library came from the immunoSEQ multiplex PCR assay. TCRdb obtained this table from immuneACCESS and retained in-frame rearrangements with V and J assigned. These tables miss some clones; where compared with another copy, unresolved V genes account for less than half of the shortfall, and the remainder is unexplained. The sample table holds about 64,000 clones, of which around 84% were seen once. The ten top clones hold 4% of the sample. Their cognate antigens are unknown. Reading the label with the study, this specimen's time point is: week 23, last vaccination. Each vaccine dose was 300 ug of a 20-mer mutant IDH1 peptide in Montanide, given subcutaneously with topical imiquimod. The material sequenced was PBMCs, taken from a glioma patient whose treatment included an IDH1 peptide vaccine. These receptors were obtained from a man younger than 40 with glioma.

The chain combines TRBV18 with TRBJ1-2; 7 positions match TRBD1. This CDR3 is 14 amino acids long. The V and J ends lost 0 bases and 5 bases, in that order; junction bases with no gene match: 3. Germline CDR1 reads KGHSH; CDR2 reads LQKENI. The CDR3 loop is CASSPPETGYGYTF. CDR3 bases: TGTGCCAGCTCACCACCTGAGACAGGGTATGGCTACACCTTC.

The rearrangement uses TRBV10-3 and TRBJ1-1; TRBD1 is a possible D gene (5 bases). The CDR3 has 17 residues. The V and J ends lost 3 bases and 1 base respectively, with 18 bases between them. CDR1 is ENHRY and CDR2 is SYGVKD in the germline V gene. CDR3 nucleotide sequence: TGTGCCATCAGTGAAGGCCCGGGGCTAGGAGAGAACACTGAAGCTTTCTTT. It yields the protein CAISEGPGLGENTEAFF.

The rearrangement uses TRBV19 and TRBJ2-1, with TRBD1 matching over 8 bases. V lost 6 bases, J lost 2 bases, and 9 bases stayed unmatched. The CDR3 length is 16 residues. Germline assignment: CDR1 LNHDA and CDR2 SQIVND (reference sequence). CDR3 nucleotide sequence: TGTGCCAGTAGAGATACCCCGGGACAGGCCTACAATGAGCAGTTCTTC. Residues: CASRDTPGQAYNEQFF. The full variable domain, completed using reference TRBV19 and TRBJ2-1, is DGGITQSPKYLFRKEGQNVTLSCEQNLNHDAMYWYRQDPGQGLRLIYYSQIVNDFQKGDIAEGYSVSREKKESFPLTVTSAQKNPTAFYLCASRDTPGQAYNEQFFGPGTRLTVL.

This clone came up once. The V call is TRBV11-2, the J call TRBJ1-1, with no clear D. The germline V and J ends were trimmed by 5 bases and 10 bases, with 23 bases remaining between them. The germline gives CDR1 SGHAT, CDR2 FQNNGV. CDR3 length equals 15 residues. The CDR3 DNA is TGTGCCAGCAGCACAACCCTGAACCGCGAACTGGGAGCTTTCTTT. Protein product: CASSTTLNRELGAFF. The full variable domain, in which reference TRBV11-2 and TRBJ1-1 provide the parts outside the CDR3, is EAGVAQSPRYKIIEKRQSVAFWCNPISGHATLYWYQQILGQGPKLLIQFQNNGVVDDSQLPKDRFSAERLKGVDSTLKIQPAKLEDSAVYLCASSTTLNRELGAFFGQGTRLTVV.

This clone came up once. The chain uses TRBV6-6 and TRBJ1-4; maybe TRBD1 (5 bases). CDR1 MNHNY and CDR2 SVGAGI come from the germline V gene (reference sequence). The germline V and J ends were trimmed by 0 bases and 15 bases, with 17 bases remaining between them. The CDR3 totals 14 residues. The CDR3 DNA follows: TGTGCCAGCAGTTACTCGGTGGGGTTACAGGAGATGTTTTTT. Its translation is CASSYSVGLQEMFF.

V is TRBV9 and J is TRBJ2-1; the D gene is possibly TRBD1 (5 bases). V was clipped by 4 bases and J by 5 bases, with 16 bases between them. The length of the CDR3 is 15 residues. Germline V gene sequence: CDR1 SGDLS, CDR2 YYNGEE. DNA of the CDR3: TGTGCCAGCAGCCCCCCCGCAGGGTGGGACAATGAGCAGTTCTTC. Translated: CASSPPAGWDNEQFF.

As DNA, the CDR3 is TGTGCCAGCGGGGGACAGGTCAATCAGCCCCAGCATTTT. Its translation is CASGGQVNQPQHF. The chain joins TRBV2 to TRBJ1-5, with 8 positions matching TRBD1. The CDR3 is 13 residues long. Germline CDR1 SNHLY, CDR2 FYNNEI. V shed 8 bases and J 3 bases; nucleotides not matched to a gene: 3.

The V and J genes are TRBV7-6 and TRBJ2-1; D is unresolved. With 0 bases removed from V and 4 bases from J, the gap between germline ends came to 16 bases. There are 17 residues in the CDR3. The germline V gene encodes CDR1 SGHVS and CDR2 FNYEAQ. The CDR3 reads CASSLAISPIVYNEQFF. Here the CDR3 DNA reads TGTGCCAGCAGCTTAGCGATCTCCCCAATCGTGTACAATGAGCAGTTCTTC.

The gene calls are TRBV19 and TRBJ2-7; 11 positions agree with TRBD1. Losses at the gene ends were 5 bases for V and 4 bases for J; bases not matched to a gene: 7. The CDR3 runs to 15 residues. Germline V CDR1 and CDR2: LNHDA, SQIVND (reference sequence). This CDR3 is CASSGSGTGGYEQYF. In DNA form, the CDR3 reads TGTGCCAGTAGTGGATCTGGGACAGGGGGATACGAGCAGTACTTC.

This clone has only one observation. The DNA for the CDR3 is TGCAGCGCCGAGGGTGACAGGGTTAACACTGAAGCTTTCTTT. Translating it yields CSAEGDRVNTEAFF. The chain uses TRBV29-1 and TRBJ1-1, with 7 bases fitting TRBD1. Germline V lookup: CDR1 SQVTM, CDR2 ANQGSEA. There are 14 residues in the CDR3. V was clipped by 7 bases and J by 2 bases; unmatched bases: 10.

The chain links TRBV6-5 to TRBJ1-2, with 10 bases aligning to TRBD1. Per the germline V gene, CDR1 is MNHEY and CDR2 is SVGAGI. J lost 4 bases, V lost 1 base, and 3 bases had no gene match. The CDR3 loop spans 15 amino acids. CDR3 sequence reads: CASSYLTGGFYGYTF. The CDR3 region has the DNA TGTGCCAGCAGTTACTTGACAGGGGGCTTCTATGGCTACACCTTC.

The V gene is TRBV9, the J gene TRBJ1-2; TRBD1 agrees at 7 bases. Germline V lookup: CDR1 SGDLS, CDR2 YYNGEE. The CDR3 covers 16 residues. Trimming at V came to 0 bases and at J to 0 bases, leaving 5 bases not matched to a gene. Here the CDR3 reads CASSVESQGANYGYTF. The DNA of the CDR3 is TGTGCCAGCAGCGTAGAATCCCAGGGGGCTAACTATGGCTACACCTTC.

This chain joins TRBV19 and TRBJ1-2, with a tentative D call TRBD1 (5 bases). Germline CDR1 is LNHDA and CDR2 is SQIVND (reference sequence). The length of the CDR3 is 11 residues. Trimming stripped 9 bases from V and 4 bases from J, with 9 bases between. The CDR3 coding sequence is TGTGCCAGCCTGGGGGTCTATGGCTACACCTTC. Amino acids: CASLGVYGYTF.

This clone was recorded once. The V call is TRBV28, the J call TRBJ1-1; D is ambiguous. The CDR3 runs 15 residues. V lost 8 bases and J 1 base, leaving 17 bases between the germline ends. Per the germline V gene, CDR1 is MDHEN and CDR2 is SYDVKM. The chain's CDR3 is CASHRAGLANTEAFF. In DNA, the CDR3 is TGTGCCAGCCACCGGGCGGGGTTGGCGAACACTGAAGCTTTCTTT. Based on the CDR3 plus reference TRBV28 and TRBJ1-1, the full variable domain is DVKVTQSSRYLVKRTGEKVFLECVQDMDHENMFWYRQDPGLGLRLIYFSYDVKMKEKGDIPEGYSVSREKKERFSLILESASTNQTSMYLCASHRAGLANTEAFFGQGTRLTVV.

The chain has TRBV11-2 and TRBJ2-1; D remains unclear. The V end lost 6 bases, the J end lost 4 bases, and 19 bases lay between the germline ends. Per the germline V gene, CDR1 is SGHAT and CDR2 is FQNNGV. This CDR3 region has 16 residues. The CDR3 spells CASRILKGPIYNEQFF. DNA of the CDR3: TGTGCCAGCAGGATACTAAAGGGCCCCATTTACAATGAGCAGTTCTTC. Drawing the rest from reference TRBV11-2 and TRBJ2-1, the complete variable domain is EAGVAQSPRYKIIEKRQSVAFWCNPISGHATLYWYQQILGQGPKLLIQFQNNGVVDDSQLPKDRFSAERLKGVDSTLKIQPAKLEDSAVYLCASRILKGPIYNEQFFGPGTRLTVL.

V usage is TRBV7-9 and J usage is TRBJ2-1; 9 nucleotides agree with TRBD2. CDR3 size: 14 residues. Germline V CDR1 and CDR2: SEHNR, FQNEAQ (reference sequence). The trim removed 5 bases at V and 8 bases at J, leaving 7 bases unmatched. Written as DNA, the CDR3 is TGTGCCAGCAGCCCGCGGGGGGGAATCGATGAGCAGTTCTTC. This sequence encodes CASSPRGGIDEQFF.

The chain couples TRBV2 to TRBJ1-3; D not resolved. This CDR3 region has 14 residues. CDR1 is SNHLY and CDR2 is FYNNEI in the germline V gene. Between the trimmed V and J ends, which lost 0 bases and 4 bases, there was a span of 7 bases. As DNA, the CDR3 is TGTGCCAGCAGTGAAGCTAGAAGGGGAAACACCATATATTTT. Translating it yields CASSEARRGNTIYF.